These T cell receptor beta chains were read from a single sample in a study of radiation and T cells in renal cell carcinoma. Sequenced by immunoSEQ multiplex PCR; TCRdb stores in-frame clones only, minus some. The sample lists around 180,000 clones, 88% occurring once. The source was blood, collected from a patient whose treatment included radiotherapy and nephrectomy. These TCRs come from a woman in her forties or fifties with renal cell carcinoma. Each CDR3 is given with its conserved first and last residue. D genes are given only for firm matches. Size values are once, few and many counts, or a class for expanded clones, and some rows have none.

CASSASYEQYF	TGTGCCTCCAGCGCTAGCTACGAGCAGTACTTC	.	TRBJ2-7	.	TRBV10-3
CASSDSADTQYF	TGTGCCAGCAGTGATTCTGCAGATACGCAGTATTTT	.	TRBJ2-3	.	TRBV6-1
CAIDARDGNYGYTF	TGTGCCATAGACGCCCGGGACGGGAACTATGGCTACACCTTC	.	TRBJ1-2	.	TRBV5-4
CAWRAGWFGNTIYF	TGTGCCTGGAGGGCAGGGTGGTTTGGAAACACCATATATTTT	.	TRBJ1-3	.	TRBV30
CASSLDSSYEQYF	TGTGCCAGCAGCTTAGACAGCTCCTACGAGCAGTACTTC	.	TRBJ2-7	once	TRBV11-1
CASSPNPSYEQYF	TGCGCCAGCAGCCCTAACCCCTCCTACGAGCAGTACTTC	.	TRBJ2-7	.	TRBV5-1
CAWSPTGTVSTDTQYF	TGTGCCTGGAGTCCGACCGGGACTGTTAGCACAGATACGCAGTATTTT	.	TRBJ2-3	.	TRBV30
CASSRGGEGSETQYF	TGTGCCAGCAGCCGCGGAGGGGAAGGTTCAGAGACCCAGTACTTC	.	TRBJ2-5	.	TRBV11-2
CASSSTGNNEQFF	TGTGCCAGCAGCTCGACAGGCAACAATGAGCAGTTCTTC	.	TRBJ2-1	.	TRBV11-3
CSVEDSGLPGTDTQYF	TGCAGCGTTGAAGACTCGGGACTCCCCGGAACAGATACGCAGTATTTT	.	TRBJ2-3	.	TRBV29-1
CASGVDSNQPQHF	TGTGCCAGTGGGGTTGATAGCAATCAGCCCCAGCATTTT	.	TRBJ1-5	once	TRBV19
CAGTRGSNQPQHF	TGTGCCGGTACGAGGGGGAGCAATCAGCCCCAGCATTTT	.	TRBJ1-5	.	TRBV6-6
CATVLAGGSTDTQYF	TGTGCCACCGTTCTAGCGGGGGGGAGCACAGATACGCAGTATTTT	TRBD2	TRBJ2-3	.	TRBV11-2
CASTLTGAPNTEAFF	TGCGCCAGCACCCTTACAGGGGCCCCGAACACTGAAGCTTTCTTT	TRBD1	TRBJ1-1	once	TRBV5-1
CASSVAGINEQFF	TGTGCCAGCAGCGTAGCCGGGATTAATGAGCAGTTCTTC	.	TRBJ2-1	.	TRBV9
CASSPAETGSYGYTF	TGTGCCAGCTCCCCAGCCGAGACAGGGAGTTATGGCTACACCTTC	TRBD1	TRBJ1-2	once	TRBV5-4
CASSLGQLTTNEKLFF	TGTGCCAGCAGCCTAGGACAGCTTACAACTAATGAAAAACTGTTTTTT	.	TRBJ1-4	.	TRBV5-5
CASSRLAGVYNEQFF	TGTGCCAGCAGTAGACTAGCGGGGGTCTACAATGAGCAGTTCTTC	TRBD2	TRBJ2-1	.	TRBV6-5
CASTRTGGDTEAFF	TGTGCCAGCACCCGGACAGGGGGGGACACTGAAGCTTTCTTT	TRBD1	TRBJ1-1	.	TRBV7-9
CASRRILAKNIQYF	TGTGCCAGCAGACGGATTTTAGCCAAAAACATTCAGTACTTC	.	TRBJ2-4	.	TRBV6-4
CASSQGVSPLWTEAFF	TGTGCCAGCAGCCAGGGGGTAAGCCCTCTTTGGACTGAAGCTTTCTTT	TRBD1	TRBJ1-1	once	TRBV7-8
CASSFASGGRNEQFF	TGCGCCAGCAGCTTCGCTAGCGGGGGTCGGAATGAGCAGTTCTTC	TRBD2	TRBJ2-1	.	TRBV5-1
CASSQGPEYPTNGEKLFF	TGCGCCAGCAGCCAGGGCCCCGAGTACCCCACCAACGGTGAAAAACTGTTTTTT	.	TRBJ1-4	.	TRBV4-3
CASGPRGNTGELFF	TGTGCTAGTGGTCCGCGGGGGAACACCGGGGAGCTGTTTTTT	.	TRBJ2-2	few	TRBV12-5
CASSLRQNTGELFF	TGCGCCAGCAGCTTAAGACAAAACACCGGGGAGCTGTTTTTT	.	TRBJ2-2	once	TRBV5-1
CASSLSQGNTEAFF	TGTGCCAGCAGCTTATCGCAGGGGAACACTGAAGCTTTCTTT	.	TRBJ1-1	.	TRBV7-9
CASSLALAGGSSYNEQFF	TGTGCCAGCAGCTTAGCTCTAGCGGGGGGGTCCTCCTACAATGAGCAGTTCTTC	TRBD2	TRBJ2-1	.	TRBV7-9
CASSRMGGADTGELFF	TGTGCTAGCAGCCGGATGGGGGGCGCTGACACCGGGGAGCTGTTTTTT	.	TRBJ2-2	.	TRBV7-7
CASSESVNTIYF	TGTGCCAGCAGTGAAAGTGTAAACACCATATATTTT	.	TRBJ1-3	.	TRBV6-1
CASSASGRSSNQPQHF	TGTGCCAGCAGTGCCTCCGGACGGTCTTCCAATCAGCCCCAGCATTTT	.	TRBJ1-5	.	TRBV25-1
CASGLDGNQETQYF	TGCGCCAGCGGCCTCGATGGCAACCAAGAGACCCAGTACTTC	.	TRBJ2-5	.	TRBV5-1
CASSLEDPPYEQYF	TGTGCCAGCAGCTTAGAAGATCCCCCCTACGAGCAGTACTTC	.	TRBJ2-7	.	TRBV7-9
CASRDRAWTGELFF	TGTGCCAGTAGAGACAGGGCTTGGACCGGGGAGCTGTTTTTT	TRBD1	TRBJ2-2	.	TRBV19
CASTDDPGLTEQYF	TGTGCCAGCACCGATGACCCGGGACTTACCGAGCAGTACTTC	.	TRBJ2-7	.	TRBV6-5
CAISESTESDEQFF	TGTGCCATCAGTGAGTCAACAGAGTCCGATGAGCAGTTCTTC	.	TRBJ2-1	.	TRBV10-3
CASSLGGQAGANVLTF	TGTGCCAGCAGCTTAGGGGGACAGGCTGGGGCCAACGTCCTGACTTTC	TRBD1	TRBJ2-6	.	TRBV13
CASSAARNQPQHF	TGTGCCAGCAGTGCGGCCCGTAATCAGCCCCAGCATTTT	.	TRBJ1-5	.	TRBV2
CASRTTGGSNTEAFF	TGCGCCAGCAGGACGACAGGGGGTTCGAACACTGAAGCTTTCTTT	TRBD1	TRBJ1-1	once	TRBV5-1
CASSTWEWAQFF	TGTGCCAGCAGCACATGGGAGTGGGCTCAGTTCTTC	.	TRBJ2-1	.	TRBV7-2
CATSSTSNIDTQYF	TGTGCCACCTCGTCTACCTCTAACATAGATACGCAGTATTTT	.	TRBJ2-3	.	TRBV6-1
CASSLDASHYTF	TGTGCCAGCAGCTTAGATGCCAGTCACTACACCTTC	.	TRBJ1-2	.	TRBV7-9
CASRGPIPTYEQYF	TGTGCCAGCAGGGGACCCATCCCCACCTACGAGCAGTACTTC	.	TRBJ2-7	.	TRBV2
CASTPGVGQVSGNTIYF	TGTGCCAGCACCCCCGGTGTGGGTCAGGTGTCTGGAAACACCATATATTTT	.	TRBJ1-3	.	TRBV7-8
CASSGWSGVGAGYTF	TGTGCCAGCAGTGGTTGGTCAGGAGTCGGGGCCGGCTACACCTTC	.	TRBJ1-2	.	TRBV5-4
CAWSGKGLAGNIQYF	TGTGCCTGGAGTGGGAAGGGACTAGCGGGAAACATTCAGTACTTC	TRBD2	TRBJ2-4	.	TRBV30
CASRTGGAENSPLHF	TGTGCCAGCAGGACGGGAGGCGCGGAAAATTCACCCCTCCACTTT	.	TRBJ1-6	.	TRBV6-6